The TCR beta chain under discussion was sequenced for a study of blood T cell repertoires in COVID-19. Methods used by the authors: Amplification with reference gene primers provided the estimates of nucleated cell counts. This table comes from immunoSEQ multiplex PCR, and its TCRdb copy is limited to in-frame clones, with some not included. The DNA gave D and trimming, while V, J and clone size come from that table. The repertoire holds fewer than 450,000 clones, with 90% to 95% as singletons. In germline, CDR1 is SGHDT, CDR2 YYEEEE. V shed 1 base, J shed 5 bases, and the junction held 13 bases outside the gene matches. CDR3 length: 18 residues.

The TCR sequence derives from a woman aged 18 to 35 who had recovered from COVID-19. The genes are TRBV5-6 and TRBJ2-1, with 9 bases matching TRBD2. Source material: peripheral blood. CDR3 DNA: TGTGCCAGCAGCTTGTGGATGACTAGCGGAGGGTTTAACAATGAGCAGTTCTTC. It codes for CASSLWMTSGGFNNEQFF. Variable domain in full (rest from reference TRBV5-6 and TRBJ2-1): DAGVTQSPTHLIKTRGQQVTLRCSPKSGHDTVSWYQQALGQGPQFIFQYYEEEERQRGNFPDRFSGHQFPNYSSELNVNALLLGDSALYLCASSLWMTSGGFNNEQFFGPGTRLTVL.